This is a list of T cell receptor beta chains from one sample in a study of blood T cell repertoires in COVID-19. Here immunoSEQ multiplex PCR was the method, and the copy in TCRdb shows in-frame clones only, minus some. The table lists about 360,000 clones, about 88% of them singletons. Source material: peripheral blood. These receptors were obtained from a human donor in a cohort sampled during active COVID-19. Both conserved end residues are part of each CDR3. A D gene is named only where the DNA matches it firmly. Rows give clone size only sometimes, using once, few, many, or a class for an expanded clone.

d_gene: TRBD2; v_gene: TRBV28; j_gene: TRBJ2-7; abundance: -; CDR3nt: TGTGCCAGCAGCAGGCTAGCGGGAACCCCCGGGCAGTACTTC; CDR3aa: CASSRLAGTPGQYF
d_gene: -; v_gene: TRBV4-1; j_gene: TRBJ1-1; abundance: -; CDR3nt: TGCGCCAGCAGCCCGTACGACTACTTGAACACTGAAGCTTTCTTT; CDR3aa: CASSPYDYLNTEAFF
d_gene: TRBD2; v_gene: TRBV19; j_gene: TRBJ2-3; abundance: -; CDR3nt: TGTGCCAGTAGTATAGTGGGGAGCGGGAGAGGAACAGATACGCAGTATTTT; CDR3aa: CASSIVGSGRGTDTQYF
d_gene: TRBD1; v_gene: TRBV6-5; j_gene: TRBJ2-1; abundance: -; CDR3nt: TGTGCCAGCAGTTACAGACAGGGAATAGGCGATGAGCAGTTCTTC; CDR3aa: CASSYRQGIGDEQFF
d_gene: TRBD1; v_gene: TRBV6-5; j_gene: TRBJ1-1; abundance: -; CDR3nt: TGTGCCAGCAGTTACGCAACAGGGGCCGACACTGAAGCTTTCTTT; CDR3aa: CASSYATGADTEAFF
d_gene: -; v_gene: TRBV11-2; j_gene: TRBJ1-6; abundance: -; CDR3nt: TGTGCCAGCAGCCCGACCAGGGTGCGGAATTCACCCCTCCACTTT; CDR3aa: CASSPTRVRNSPLHF
d_gene: TRBD1; v_gene: TRBV7-6; j_gene: TRBJ2-5; abundance: once; CDR3nt: TGTGCCAGCAGTCGGGCCGGGACAGCCCAAGAGACCCAGTACTTC; CDR3aa: CASSRAGTAQETQYF
d_gene: TRBD2; v_gene: TRBV29-1; j_gene: TRBJ2-2; abundance: -; CDR3nt: TGCAGCGTTGGGACTAGCGCTAACACCGGGGAGCTGTTTTTT; CDR3aa: CSVGTSANTGELFF
d_gene: TRBD1; v_gene: TRBV7-3; j_gene: TRBJ1-1; abundance: -; CDR3nt: TGTGCCAGCAGCCCCACAGGGGGGAACACTGAAGCTTTCTTT; CDR3aa: CASSPTGGNTEAFF
d_gene: TRBD2; v_gene: TRBV4-1; j_gene: TRBJ2-1; abundance: -; CDR3nt: TGCGCCAGCAGCCAAGATCCACTAGCGGGGGCCCTTCGGAGCTCCTACAATGAGCAGTTCTTC; CDR3aa: CASSQDPLAGALRSSYNEQFF
d_gene: TRBD1; v_gene: TRBV9; j_gene: TRBJ1-3; abundance: -; CDR3nt: TGTGCCAGCAGCTTGGATACGACAGGGGGAAACACCATATATTTT; CDR3aa: CASSLDTTGGNTIYF
d_gene: TRBD1; v_gene: TRBV3-1/TRBV3-2; j_gene: TRBJ2-7; abundance: -; CDR3nt: TGTGCCAGCAGCCGCAGAGGGACAGGGGGCGCCGAGCAGTACTTC; CDR3aa: CASSRRGTGGAEQYF
d_gene: -; v_gene: TRBV4-1; j_gene: TRBJ1-1; abundance: -; CDR3nt: TGCGCCAGCAGCCACCGACAGGTACTCCGTGGAACGGTTGAAGCTTTCTTT; CDR3aa: CASSHRQVLRGTVEAFF
d_gene: -; v_gene: TRBV9; j_gene: TRBJ2-2; abundance: -; CDR3nt: TGTGCCAGCAGCCCCCTGGTAAGGGCGGGCACCGGGGAGCTGTTTTTT; CDR3aa: CASSPLVRAGTGELFF
d_gene: -; v_gene: TRBV9; j_gene: TRBJ1-1; abundance: -; CDR3nt: TGTGCCAGCAGCGCCCAAACAGGCTTCGCTGGAGTTGAAGCTTTCTTT; CDR3aa: CASSAQTGFAGVEAFF
d_gene: -; v_gene: TRBV5-1; j_gene: TRBJ1-5; abundance: few; CDR3nt: TGCGCCAGCAGCTTGGCCGGGCAGACAGATCAGCCCCAGCATTTT; CDR3aa: CASSLAGQTDQPQHF
d_gene: -; v_gene: TRBV28; j_gene: TRBJ2-3; abundance: -; CDR3nt: TGTGCCAGCAGCCCTACGACTAGGCAAGATACGCAGTATTTT; CDR3aa: CASSPTTRQDTQYF
d_gene: -; v_gene: TRBV4-2; j_gene: TRBJ1-2; abundance: -; CDR3nt: TGTGCCAGCAGTTATAGCTATGGCTACACCTTC; CDR3aa: CASSYSYGYTF
d_gene: -; v_gene: TRBV7-2; j_gene: TRBJ1-2; abundance: once; CDR3nt: TGTGCCAGCAGCTTGGGCCTTAATATCTATGGCTACACCTTC; CDR3aa: CASSLGLNIYGYTF
d_gene: -; v_gene: TRBV2; j_gene: TRBJ2-2; abundance: -; CDR3nt: TGTGCCAGCAGACCCATGCGGGGACACACCGGGGAGCTGTTTTTT; CDR3aa: CASRPMRGHTGELFF
d_gene: TRBD1; v_gene: TRBV6-1; j_gene: TRBJ1-2; abundance: -; CDR3nt: TGTGCCAGCAGTGAAGATGTGACAGGGGGACTTTTCACCTTC; CDR3aa: CASSEDVTGGLFTF
d_gene: TRBD2; v_gene: TRBV7-3; j_gene: TRBJ2-5; abundance: -; CDR3nt: TGTGCCAGCAGCTCACGTCTAGCGGGAGGCGGGGAGACCCAGTACTTC; CDR3aa: CASSSRLAGGGETQYF
d_gene: TRBD1; v_gene: TRBV30; j_gene: TRBJ2-6; abundance: once; CDR3nt: TGTGCCTGGAGTGTGGGGACAGGGGTAGCATCTGGGGCCAACGTCCTGACTTTC; CDR3aa: CAWSVGTGVASGANVLTF
d_gene: -; v_gene: TRBV30; j_gene: TRBJ1-5; abundance: -; CDR3nt: TGTGCCTGGAGTGTATCGGGTAGCAATCAGCCCCAGCATTTT; CDR3aa: CAWSVSGSNQPQHF